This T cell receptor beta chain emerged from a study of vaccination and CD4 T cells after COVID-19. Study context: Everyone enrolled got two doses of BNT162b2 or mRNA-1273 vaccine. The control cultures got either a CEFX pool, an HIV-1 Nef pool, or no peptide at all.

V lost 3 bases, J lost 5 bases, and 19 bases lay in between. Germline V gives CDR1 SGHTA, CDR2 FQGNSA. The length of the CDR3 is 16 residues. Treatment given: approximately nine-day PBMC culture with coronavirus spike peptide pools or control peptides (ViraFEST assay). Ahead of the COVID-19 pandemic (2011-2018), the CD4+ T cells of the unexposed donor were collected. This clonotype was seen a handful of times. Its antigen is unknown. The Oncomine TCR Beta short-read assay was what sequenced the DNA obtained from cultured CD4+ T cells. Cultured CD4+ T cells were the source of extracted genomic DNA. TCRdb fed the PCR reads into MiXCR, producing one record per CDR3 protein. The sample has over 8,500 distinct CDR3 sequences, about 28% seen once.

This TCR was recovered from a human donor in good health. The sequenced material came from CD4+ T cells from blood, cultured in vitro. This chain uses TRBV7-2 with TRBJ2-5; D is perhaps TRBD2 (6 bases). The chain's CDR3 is CASSFQRGRLGETQYF. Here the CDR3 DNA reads TGTGCCAGCAGCTTCCAGAGGGGTAGACTAGGCGAGACCCAGTACTTC.